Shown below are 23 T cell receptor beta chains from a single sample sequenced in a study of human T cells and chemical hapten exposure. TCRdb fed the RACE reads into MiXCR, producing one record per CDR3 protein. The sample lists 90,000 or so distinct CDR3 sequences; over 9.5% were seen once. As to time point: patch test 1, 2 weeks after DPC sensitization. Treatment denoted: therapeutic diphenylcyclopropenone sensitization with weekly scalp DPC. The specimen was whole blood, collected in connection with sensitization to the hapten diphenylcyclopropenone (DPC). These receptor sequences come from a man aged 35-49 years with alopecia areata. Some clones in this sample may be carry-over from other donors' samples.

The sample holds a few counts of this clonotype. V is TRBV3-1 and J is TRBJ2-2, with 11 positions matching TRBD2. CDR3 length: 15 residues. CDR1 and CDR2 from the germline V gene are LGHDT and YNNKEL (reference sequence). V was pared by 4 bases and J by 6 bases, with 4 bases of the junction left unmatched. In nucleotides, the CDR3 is TGTGCCAGCAGCCGTCCGGGACTAGCGGCCGGGGAGCTGTTTTTT. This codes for CASSRPGLAAGELFF.

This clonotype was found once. The CDR3 spells CASSSRGVSREDRYEQFF. CDR3 DNA sequence: TGTGCCAGCAGCTCTCGGGGAGTCTCAAGAGAAGATAGGTATGAGCAGTTCTTC. The rearrangement uses TRBV9 and TRBJ2-1, with D perhaps TRBD2 (5 bases). V lost 4 bases to trimming and J lost 8 bases, with 28 bases between them. The V gene's germline CDR1 is SGDLS and CDR2 YYNGEE. This CDR3 region has 18 residues.

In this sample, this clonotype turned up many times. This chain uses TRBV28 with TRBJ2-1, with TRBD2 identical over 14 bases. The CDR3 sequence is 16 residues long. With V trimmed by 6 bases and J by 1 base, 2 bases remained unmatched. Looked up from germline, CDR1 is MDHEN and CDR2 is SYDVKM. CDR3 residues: CASSRTSGRSYNEQFF. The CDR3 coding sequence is TGTGCCAGCAGCCGGACTAGCGGGAGGTCCTACAATGAGCAGTTCTTC.

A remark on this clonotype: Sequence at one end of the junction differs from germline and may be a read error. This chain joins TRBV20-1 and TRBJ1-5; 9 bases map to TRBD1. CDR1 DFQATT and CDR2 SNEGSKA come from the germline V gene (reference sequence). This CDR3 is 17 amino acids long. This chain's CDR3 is CSAWGTEGTGHNQPQNF. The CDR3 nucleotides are TGCAGTGCTTGGGGGACAGAAGGGACAGGGCACAATCAGCCCCAGAATTTT.

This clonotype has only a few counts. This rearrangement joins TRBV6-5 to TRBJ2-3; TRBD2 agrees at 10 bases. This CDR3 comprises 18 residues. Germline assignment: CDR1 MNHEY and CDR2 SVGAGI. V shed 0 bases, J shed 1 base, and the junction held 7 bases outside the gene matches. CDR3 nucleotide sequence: TGTGCCAGCAGTTACTCAGGGCTAGCGGGAGTGGGCACAGATACGCAGTATTTT. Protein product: CASSYSGLAGVGTDTQYF.

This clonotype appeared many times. CDR3 loop: CASSPGSSGRTDTQYF. The CDR3 DNA is TGTGCCAGCAGCCCCGGATCTAGCGGACGCACAGATACGCAGTATTTT. V and J are TRBV7-9 and TRBJ2-3; 7 positions match TRBD2. CDR1 is SEHNR and CDR2 is FQNEAQ in the germline V gene (reference sequence). Trimming took 5 bases from V and 1 from J; bases not matched to a gene: 9. The CDR3 sequence is 16 residues long.

CDR3 residues: CASSIERTNEKLFF. The CDR3 DNA is TGTGCCAGTAGTATCGAGAGAACTAATGAAAAACTGTTTTTT. This chain joins TRBV19 and TRBJ1-4; unclear D gene. This CDR3 region has 14 residues. The V end was cut by 3 bases, the J end by 1 base, with 6 bases between. Germline CDR1 reads LNHDA; CDR2 reads SQIVND (reference sequence).

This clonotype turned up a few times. CDR3 sequence (DNA): TGTGCCATCAGTGGCCCCGGACTAGCGGGAGTAATGAGAGATACGCAGTATTTT. Translated, it gives CAISGPGLAGVMRDTQYF. The chain employs TRBV10-3 and TRBJ2-3; TRBD2 matches 13 bases. The CDR3 spans 18 residues. Germline CDR1 is ENHRY and CDR2 is SYGVKD. V trimming: 4 bases; J trimming: 5 bases; junction bases outside the gene matches: 12.

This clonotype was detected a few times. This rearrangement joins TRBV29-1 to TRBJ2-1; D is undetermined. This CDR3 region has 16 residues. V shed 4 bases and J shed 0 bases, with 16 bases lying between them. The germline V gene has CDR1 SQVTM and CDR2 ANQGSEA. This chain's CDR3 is CSVVPERKSSYNEQFF. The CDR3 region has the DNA TGCAGCGTTGTCCCAGAACGGAAAAGCTCCTACAATGAGCAGTTCTTC.

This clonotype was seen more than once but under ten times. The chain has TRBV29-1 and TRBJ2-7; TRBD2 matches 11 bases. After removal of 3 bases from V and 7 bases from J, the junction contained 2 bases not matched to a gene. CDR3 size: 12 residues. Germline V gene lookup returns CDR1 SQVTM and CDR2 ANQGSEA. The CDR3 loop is CSVDSGRGEQYF. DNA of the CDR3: TGCAGCGTTGATAGCGGGAGGGGAGAGCAGTACTTC.

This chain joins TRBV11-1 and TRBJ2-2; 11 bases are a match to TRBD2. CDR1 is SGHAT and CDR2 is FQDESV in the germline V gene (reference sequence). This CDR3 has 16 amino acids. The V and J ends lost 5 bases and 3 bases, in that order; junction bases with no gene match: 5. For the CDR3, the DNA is TGTGCCAGCAGCGAAGGGACTAGCGGATACACCGGGGAGCTGTTTTTT. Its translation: CASSEGTSGYTGELFF. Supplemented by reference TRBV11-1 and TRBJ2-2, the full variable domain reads EAEVAQSPRYKITEKSQAVAFWCDPISGHATLYWYRQILGQGPELLVQFQDESVVDDSQLPKDRFSAERLKGVDSTLKIQPAELGDSAMYLCASSEGTSGYTGELFFGEGSRLTVL.

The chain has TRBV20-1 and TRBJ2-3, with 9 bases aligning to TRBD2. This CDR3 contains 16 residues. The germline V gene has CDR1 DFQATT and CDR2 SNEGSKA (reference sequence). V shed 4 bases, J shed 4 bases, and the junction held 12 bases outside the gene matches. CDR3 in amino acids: CSAKTSSGSLPDTQYF. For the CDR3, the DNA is TGCAGTGCTAAGACTAGTAGCGGGAGTCTTCCAGATACGCAGTATTTT.

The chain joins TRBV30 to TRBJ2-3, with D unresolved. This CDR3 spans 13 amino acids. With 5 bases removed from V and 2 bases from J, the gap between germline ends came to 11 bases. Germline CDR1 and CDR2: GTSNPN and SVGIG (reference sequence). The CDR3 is CAWGYGPTDTQYF. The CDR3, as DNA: TGTGCCTGGGGGTACGGGCCCACAGATACGCAGTATTTT.

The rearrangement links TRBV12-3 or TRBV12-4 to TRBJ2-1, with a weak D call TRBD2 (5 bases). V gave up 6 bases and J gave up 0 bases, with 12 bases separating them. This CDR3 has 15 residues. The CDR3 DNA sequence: TGTGCCAGCAGAATTCTAGCCAACTCCTACAATGAGCAGTTCTTC. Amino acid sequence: CASRILANSYNEQFF.

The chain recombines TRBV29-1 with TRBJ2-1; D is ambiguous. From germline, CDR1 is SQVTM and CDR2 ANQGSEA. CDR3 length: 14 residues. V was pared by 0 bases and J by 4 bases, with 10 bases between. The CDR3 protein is CSVEEATTYNEQFF. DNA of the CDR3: TGCAGCGTTGAAGAGGCTACCACTTACAATGAGCAGTTCTTC.

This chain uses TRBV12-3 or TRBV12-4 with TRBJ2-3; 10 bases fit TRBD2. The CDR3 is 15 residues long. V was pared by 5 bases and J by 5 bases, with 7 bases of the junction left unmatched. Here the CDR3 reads CASSKIAGGKDTQYF. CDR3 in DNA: TGTGCCAGCAGTAAAATAGCGGGAGGAAAAGATACGCAGTATTTT.

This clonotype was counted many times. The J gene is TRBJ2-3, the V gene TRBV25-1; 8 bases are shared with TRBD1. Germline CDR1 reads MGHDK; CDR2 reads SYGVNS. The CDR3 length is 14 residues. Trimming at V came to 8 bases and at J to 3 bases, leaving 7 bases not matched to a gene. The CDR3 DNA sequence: TGTGCCAGCTCAACAGGGGGAGTAACAGATACGCAGTATTTT. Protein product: CASSTGGVTDTQYF. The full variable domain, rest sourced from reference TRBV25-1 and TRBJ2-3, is EADIYQTPRYLVIGTGKKITLECSQTMGHDKMYWYQQDPGMELHLIHYSYGVNSTEKGDLSSESTVSRIRTEHFPLTLESARPSHTSQYLCASSTGGVTDTQYFGPGTRLTVL.

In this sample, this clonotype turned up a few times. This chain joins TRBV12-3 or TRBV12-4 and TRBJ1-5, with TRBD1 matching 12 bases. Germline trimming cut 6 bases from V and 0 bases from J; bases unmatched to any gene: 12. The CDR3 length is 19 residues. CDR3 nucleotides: TGTGCCAGCAGGGGGACAGGGGGCGGCCTTTTTTATAGCAATCAGCCCCAGCATTTT. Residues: CASRGTGGGLFYSNQPQHF.

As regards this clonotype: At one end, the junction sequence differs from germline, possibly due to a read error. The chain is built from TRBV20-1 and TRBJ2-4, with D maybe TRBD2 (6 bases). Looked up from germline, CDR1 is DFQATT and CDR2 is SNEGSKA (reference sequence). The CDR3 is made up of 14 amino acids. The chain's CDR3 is CSAREGGAQNIQYF. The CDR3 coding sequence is TGCAGTGCTAGAGAGGGGGGAGCCCAAAACATTCAGTACTTC.

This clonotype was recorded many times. The CDR3 nucleotides read TGTGCCAGCAGCCCTGGGGGGCTCGGGGAGACCCAGTACTTC. Translated: CASSPGGLGETQYF. The chain has TRBV6-5 and TRBJ2-5; D could derive from TRBD1 or TRBD2 (6 bases each). Germline CDR1 is MNHEY and CDR2 is SVGAGI. CDR3 length equals 14 residues. The V end lost 6 bases, the J end lost 5 bases, and 16 bases lay between the germline ends.

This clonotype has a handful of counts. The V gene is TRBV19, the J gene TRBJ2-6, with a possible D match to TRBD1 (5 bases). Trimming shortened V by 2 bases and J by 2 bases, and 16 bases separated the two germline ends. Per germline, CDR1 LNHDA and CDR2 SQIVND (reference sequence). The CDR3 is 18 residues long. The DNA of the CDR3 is TGTGCCAGTAGTATAAGGGCACCAGGGCGAACTGGGGCCAACGTCCTGACTTTC. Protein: CASSIRAPGRTGANVLTF. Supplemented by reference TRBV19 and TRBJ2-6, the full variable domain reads DGGITQSPKYLFRKEGQNVTLSCEQNLNHDAMYWYRQDPGQGLRLIYYSQIVNDFQKGDIAEGYSVSREKKESFPLTVTSAQKNPTAFYLCASSIRAPGRTGANVLTFGAGSRLTVL.

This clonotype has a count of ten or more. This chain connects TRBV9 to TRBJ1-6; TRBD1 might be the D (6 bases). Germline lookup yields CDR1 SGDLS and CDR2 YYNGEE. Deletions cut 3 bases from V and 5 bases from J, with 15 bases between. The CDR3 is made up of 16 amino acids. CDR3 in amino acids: CASSGGGLADNSPLHF. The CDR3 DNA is TGTGCCAGCAGCGGCGGGGGGCTGGCCGATAATTCACCCCTCCACTTT.

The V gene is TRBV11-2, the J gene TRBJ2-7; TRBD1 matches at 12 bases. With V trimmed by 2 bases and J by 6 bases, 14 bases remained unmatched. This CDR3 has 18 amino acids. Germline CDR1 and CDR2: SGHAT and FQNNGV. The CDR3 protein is CASSLLPPGQGARAEQYF. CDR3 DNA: TGTGCCAGCAGCTTATTACCCCCGGGACAGGGGGCGCGAGCCGAGCAGTACTTC.